This T cell receptor beta chain was obtained from a study of blood T cells in healthy people across ages. This CDR3 is 18 amino acids long. CDR1 is PRHDT, CDR2 FYEKMQ, per germline (reference sequence). In the case of this clonotype: The junction departs from germline at one end; a sequencing error may be responsible.

The use of a sample-barcoded 5' primer and a J-beta primer mix characterized a second PCR of about 7 to 12 cycles. Via MiXCR, TCRdb re-called the 5' RACE reads, giving one row per CDR3 protein. The data show about 1,400,000 distinct CDR3 sequences, 42% seen once. The TCR comes from a woman aged 18-35 years in good health. The chain has TRBV13 and TRBJ2-3, with 9 bases that match TRBD1. Sequenced material: blood. CDR3 residues: CASSSHGTDRGWSDTQYF. CDR3 in DNA: TGTGCCAGTAGCTCCCACGGAACGGACAGGGGATGGTCAGATACGCAGTATTTT.